This T cell receptor (beta chain) appears in the sequencing data of a study of T cells in Graves' hyperthyroidism and ophthalmopathy. Findings of the study overall: Most thyroid clonotypes that were expanded above 0.001 also turned up in blood.

There were TCR beta CDR3 regions amplified from RNA transcripts. When the TCR CDR3 underwent first-round RT-PCR, the HTBI primer set was used. TCRdb processed the multiplex PCR reads anew with MiXCR; each CDR3 protein has one entry. Among hundreds of thousands of distinct CDR3 sequences, about 20% were seen once, and the ten largest hold roughly 30%. V gave up 5 bases and J gave up 2 bases, with 16 bases separating them. Germline CDR1 and CDR2: SGHTA and FQGNSA. The CDR3 consists of 15 residues. Among ophthalmopathy patients, the Clinical Activity Score reached at least 3, the NOSPECS grade reached at least 4, and duration remained under 3 months. Clinical symptoms, serum thyroxine, TRAb, thyroid ultrasound and orbital computed tomography established diagnosis. This clonotype has more than one count but fewer than ten. Its target is not known.

The sample taken for sequencing was blood. The J gene is TRBJ2-7, the V gene TRBV7-2; D not certain. The sequence was obtained from a man aged 25 to 40 with Graves' ophthalmopathy. As DNA, the CDR3 is TGTGCCAGCAGCCTCGAGGCCGGCTTACCCTACGAGCAGTACTTC. It translates to CASSLEAGLPYEQYF.